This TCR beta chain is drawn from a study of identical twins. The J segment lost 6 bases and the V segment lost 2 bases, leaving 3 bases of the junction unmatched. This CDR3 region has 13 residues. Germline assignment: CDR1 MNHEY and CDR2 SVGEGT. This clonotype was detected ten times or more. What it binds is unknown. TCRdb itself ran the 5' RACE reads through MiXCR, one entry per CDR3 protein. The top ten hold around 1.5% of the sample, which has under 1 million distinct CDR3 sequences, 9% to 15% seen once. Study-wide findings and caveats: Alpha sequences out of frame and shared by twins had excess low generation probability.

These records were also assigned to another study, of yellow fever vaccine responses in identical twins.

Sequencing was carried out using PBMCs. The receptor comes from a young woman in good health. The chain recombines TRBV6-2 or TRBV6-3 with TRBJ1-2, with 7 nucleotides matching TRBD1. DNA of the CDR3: TGTGCCAGCAGTTACGGGACAGCCAATGGCTACACCTTC. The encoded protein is CASSYGTANGYTF.